What follows describes a single TCR beta chain. This specimen belongs to a study of blood T cell repertoires in COVID-19. Study-wide background: The origin of the acute and convalescent COVID-19 samples was the United States, Italy and Spain.

Profiling relied on immunoSEQ multiplex PCR, and the TCRdb table lists in-frame clones only, not all of them. The data show some 60,000 clones, around 87% seen once. Material: peripheral blood. This clonotype originated in a human donor with active COVID-19. The donor label of this sample is uncertain.

CDR3 amino acids: CASSWDYYNEQFF. CDR3 in DNA: TGTGCCAGCAGCTGGGACTATTACAATGAGCAGTTCTTC. The chain has TRBV7-2 and TRBJ2-1; 7 bases fit TRBD2. Germline CDR1 SGHTA, CDR2 FQGNSA. The CDR3 runs to 13 residues. The ends lost 4 bases at V and 4 bases at J; junction bases unmatched: 1.